Reported below is one T cell receptor (beta chain). No antigen is known for it. These data belong to a study of OX40 agonist ivuxolimab in advanced cancers. Study-level background: Clinicians treated patients with ivuxolimab, an agonistic anti-OX40 (CD134) antibody. Three patients showed partial responses: one hepatocellular carcinoma and two cutaneous melanoma cases. Study-wide findings and caveats: Still undetermined is the antigen specificity of the expanded peripheral T cells. Clonal expansion was among the lowest in partial responders at 0.1-3.0 mg/kg, especially CD8+.

Using immunoSEQ multiplex PCR, the repertoire was profiled, and TCRdb retains in-frame clones only, with some absent. The sample has 50,000 to 60,000 clones; 70% to 90% are singletons. This clonotype was sampled from an adult with an advanced solid tumor such as melanoma, head and neck, liver or kidney cancer. The input for sequencing was CD4+ or CD8+ T cells sorted from blood, taken in a trial of the OX40 agonist ivuxolimab.

In nucleotides, the CDR3 is TGTGCCAGCAGCTCAGGACAGGCGACCTACGAGCAGTACTTC. Translating it yields CASSSGQATYEQYF. The genes are TRBV9 and TRBJ2-7, with 7 bases that match TRBD1. Trimming took 4 bases from V and 2 from J; bases not matched to a gene: 6. Per the germline V gene, CDR1 is SGDLS and CDR2 is YYNGEE. The CDR3 consists of 14 residues. The full variable domain, its missing parts supplied by reference TRBV9 and TRBJ2-7, is DSGVTQTPKHLITATGQRVTLRCSPRSGDLSVYWYQQSLDQGLQFLIQYYNGEERAKGNILERFSAQQFPDLHSELNLSSLELGDSALYFCASSSGQATYEQYFGPGTRLTVT.